This entry lists 5 T cell receptor beta chains sequenced from one sample in a study of cytomegalovirus exposure and HLA in healthy donors. PCR used 60 Vbeta primers and 13 Jbeta primers. The protocol was immunoSEQ multiplex PCR, while the TCRdb copy is restricted to in-frame clones and leaves out a portion. There are roughly 82,000 clones in the sample; approximately 77% occur only once, and 11% lies in the top ten. The sequencing input was PBMCs. The source of these receptors is a middle-aged woman in good health and CMV-seropositive.

V and J are TRBV4-1 and TRBJ1-4; weak D call: TRBD1 (5 bases). Germline CDR1 is MGHRA and CDR2 is YSYEKL. The V end lost 0 bases, the J end lost 5 bases, and 13 bases lay between the germline ends. The CDR3 is 16 residues long. The CDR3, as DNA: TGCGCCAGCAGCCAAGATCGGGGGTATGGAAATGAAAAACTGTTTTTT. Protein sequence: CASSQDRGYGNEKLFF.

This clone was detected many times. The chain joins TRBV7-9 to TRBJ1-1, with D perhaps matching TRBD1 (5 bases). The V end lost 5 bases, the J end lost 3 bases, and 16 bases lay between the germline ends. This CDR3 is 15 amino acids long. Germline-derived CDR1 and CDR2 are SEHNR and FQNEAQ (reference sequence). The CDR3 DNA is TGTGCCAGCAGCCCCTGGGGGGGTGGGGACACTGAAGCTTTCTTT. Protein sequence: CASSPWGGGDTEAFF.

The chain joins TRBV2 to TRBJ1-1, with D perhaps TRBD1 (5 bases). The germline CDR1 and CDR2 sequences are SNHLY and FYNNEI. The CDR3 is 15 residues long. V lost 6 bases and J lost 6, with 20 bases in between. CDR3 loop: CASSLFGTTGSEAFF. The CDR3, as DNA: TGTGCCAGCAGCTTATTTGGGACTACAGGCTCTGAAGCTTTCTTT.

The chain has TRBV5-6 and TRBJ2-1, with 7 bases aligning to TRBD2. CDR3 length equals 15 residues. V shed 4 bases, J shed 7 bases, and the junction held 11 bases outside the gene matches. CDR1 is SGHDT, CDR2 YYEEEE, per germline. The CDR3 reads CASSKRGGKVNEQFF. The CDR3 bases are TGTGCCAGCAGCAAGCGGGGCGGGAAGGTAAATGAGCAGTTCTTC.

The chain couples TRBV2 to TRBJ1-3; D gene unclear. The germline V gene encodes CDR1 SNHLY and CDR2 FYNNEI. This CDR3 has 15 residues. V dropped 3 bases and J dropped 3 bases, with 12 bases sitting between them. Written as DNA, the CDR3 is TGTGCCAGCAGTGAGACACACATGGATGGAAACACCATATATTTT. This translates into CASSETHMDGNTIYF.